This T cell receptor (beta chain) was identified during a study of Ad26.COV2.S vaccination and SARS-CoV-2 variants. This CDR3 is 15 amino acids long. Germline V lookup: CDR1 MNHEY, CDR2 SMNVEV (reference sequence). With 7 bases removed from V and 3 bases from J, the gap between germline ends came to 18 bases. Treatment meaning: some 19 received Ad26.COV2.S at low or high dose, single or two shots; roughly five received placebo; per-sample allocation not given. The study sampled participants on day 63 after the first vaccine or placebo injection. Some clones are missing from TCRdb's copy, which holds only in-frame ones; the method was immunoSEQ multiplex PCR. The table lists 300,000 to 500,000 clones, 75% to 90% of them singletons, with under 3.5% in the top ten.

The chain couples TRBV27 to TRBJ1-1, with D perhaps matching TRBD1 (5 bases). The receptor was derived from a person aged 18 to 65 who received the Ad26.COV2.S COVID-19 vaccine or a placebo. The specimen was peripheral blood, collected in a trial of Ad26.COV2.S vaccine versus placebo. CDR3 amino acids: CASTGKGTADTEAFF. Here the CDR3 DNA reads TGTGCCAGCACGGGTAAGGGGACCGCGGACACTGAAGCTTTCTTT.